This T cell receptor beta chain was recovered during a study of radiation and T cells in renal cell carcinoma. Assay used: immunoSEQ multiplex PCR; TCRdb lists only in-frame clones, some missing. The data show approximately 85,000 clones, nearly 90% seen once. CDR1 and CDR2 (germline): ENHRY, SYGVKD. V was shortened by 2 bases and J by 1 base, with 8 bases between the two germline ends. This CDR3 region has 14 residues. The time point here: blood 4 weeks post-SBRT, at nephrectomy. Described treatment: 15 Gy SBRT to primary tumor, nephrectomy 4 weeks later. V usage is TRBV10-3 and J usage is TRBJ1-1; no clear D gene. The starting material was blood, obtained from a patient whose treatment included radiotherapy and nephrectomy. The receptor was isolated from a woman in her 70s with renal cell carcinoma. The CDR3 loop is CAISEDAANTEAFF. The CDR3, as DNA: TGTGCCATCAGTGAGGACGCTGCGAACACTGAAGCTTTCTTT.